The 14 T cell receptor beta chains in this list originate from one sample, sequenced in a study of control samples from healthy donors and cancer patients. The repertoire was sequenced with immunoSEQ multiplex PCR; TCRdb's copy has only in-frame clones and lacks some. The sample shows 80,000 to 100,000 clones, roughly 90% of them seen only once. Specimen: blood. The origin of the receptors is a human donor in good health. The donor label of this sample is uncertain.

The chain couples TRBV6-5 to TRBJ1-1; D remains unclear. V was trimmed by 8 bases and J by 2 bases, leaving 12 bases between them. The CDR3 totals 13 residues. The V gene's germline CDR1 is MNHEY and CDR2 SVGAGI. CDR3 protein: CASWLEGNTEAFF. The CDR3 region has the DNA TGTGCCAGCTGGTTGGAGGGTAACACTGAAGCTTTCTTT.

DNA for the CDR3: TGTGCCAGCAGCCAAGAGGAAGGGTGGGGGAAAGAGACCCAGTACTTC. Translation gives CASSQEEGWGKETQYF. The gene calls are TRBV3-1 (or the pseudogene TRBV3-2) and TRBJ2-5; possibly TRBD1 or TRBD2 for D (5 bases each). Germline CDR1 is LGHDT and CDR2 is YNNKEL (reference sequence). This CDR3 spans 16 amino acids. Trimming left V 0 bases short and J 3 bases short, with 14 bases between.

The V call is TRBV24-1, the J call TRBJ2-7, with TRBD1 matching 9 bases. The CDR3 is 15 amino acids. The V gene end was trimmed by 2 bases and the J gene end by 5 bases; junction bases not matched to a gene: 6. Germline V gene sequence: CDR1 KGHDR, CDR2 SFDVKD. The CDR3 sequence: CATSDWGQGGHEQYF. DNA of the CDR3: TGTGCCACCAGTGATTGGGGACAGGGAGGGCACGAGCAGTACTTC.

The chain links TRBV3-1 (or the pseudogene TRBV3-2) to TRBJ1-6; D is unclear. CDR3 length equals 12 residues. Germline V gene lookup returns CDR1 LGHDT and CDR2 YNNKEL (reference sequence). Trimming shortened V by 1 base and J by 7 bases, and 2 bases separated the two germline ends. The CDR3, as DNA: TGTGCCAGCAGCCAAGGGAATTCACCCCTCCACTTT. Translated: CASSQGNSPLHF.

The rearrangement joins TRBV6-6 to TRBJ1-1; a possible D gene is TRBD1 (5 bases). V dropped 7 bases and J dropped 1 base, with 13 bases sitting between them. CDR1 MNHNY and CDR2 SVGAGI come from the germline V gene (reference sequence). This CDR3 region has 14 residues. CDR3 DNA sequence: TGTGCCAGCACCTGGGGGAAGACGAACACTGAAGCTTTCTTT. This gives the protein CASTWGKTNTEAFF.

The V and J genes are TRBV15 and TRBJ1-3; unclear D gene. The CDR3 is 13 amino acids. Germline values: CDR1 LNHNV, CDR2 YYDKDF (reference sequence). V shed 0 bases and J shed 8 bases, with 8 bases lying between them. The CDR3: CATSRDPVDTIYF. The CDR3 region has the DNA TGTGCCACCAGCAGAGATCCGGTAGACACCATATATTTT.

The V gene is TRBV18, the J gene TRBJ2-5; D is undetermined. The CDR3 is 14 amino acids. Trimming removed 3 bases at V and 1 base at J, with 9 bases between. CDR1 KGHSH and CDR2 LQKENI come from the germline V gene. The CDR3 DNA sequence: TGTGCCAGCTCACCCGGGCAGCTCCAAGAGACCCAGTACTTC. Translation: CASSPGQLQETQYF.

The rearrangement uses TRBV9 and TRBJ2-7; D call uncertain. This CDR3 region has 13 residues. Germline assignment: CDR1 SGDLS and CDR2 YYNGEE. V was clipped by 0 bases and J by 4 bases, with 8 bases between them. CDR3 amino acids: CASSVGITYEQYF. Here the CDR3 DNA reads TGTGCCAGCAGCGTAGGCATAACTTACGAGCAGTACTTC. The full variable domain, rest sourced from reference TRBV9 and TRBJ2-7, is DSGVTQTPKHLITATGQRVTLRCSPRSGDLSVYWYQQSLDQGLQFLIQYYNGEERAKGNILERFSAQQFPDLHSELNLSSLELGDSALYFCASSVGITYEQYFGPGTRLTVT.

The rearrangement links TRBV24-1 to TRBJ1-2; TRBD1 agrees at 8 bases. Germline lookup yields CDR1 KGHDR and CDR2 SFDVKD. The V gene end was trimmed by 5 bases and the J gene end by 7 bases; junction bases not matched to a gene: 5. CDR3 length: 13 amino acids. The CDR3 nucleotides read TGTGCCACCAGTGGGACAGGGATTGGTGGCTACACCTTC. This translates into CATSGTGIGGYTF.

V is TRBV12-3 or TRBV12-4 and J is TRBJ1-1; D is uncertain. The CDR3 sequence is 11 residues long. V was pared by 6 bases and J by 4 bases, with 6 bases between. The CDR3 DNA reads as TGTGCCAGCAGCTTTAGCACTGAAGCTTTCTTT. It translates to CASSFSTEAFF.

This sequence joins TRBV28 and TRBJ1-1; maybe TRBD1 (5 bases). Germline V gene data show CDR1 as MDHEN and CDR2 as SYDVKM. The CDR3 spans 14 residues. V gave up 6 bases and J gave up 3 bases, with 14 bases separating them. The CDR3 DNA is TGTGCCAGCAGCATCCTTGCAGGGCACACTGAAGCTTTCTTT. Its protein product is CASSILAGHTEAFF.

The CDR3 reads CASSLAHFPGPSYNEQFF. CDR3 in DNA: TGTGCCAGCAGCTTAGCCCACTTCCCGGGTCCCTCGTACAATGAGCAGTTCTTC. This chain connects TRBV11-2 to TRBJ2-1, with no clear D. Germline lookup yields CDR1 SGHAT and CDR2 FQNNGV. V dropped 1 base and J dropped 4 bases, with 20 bases sitting between them. This CDR3 is 18 amino acids long.

This chain links TRBV18 with TRBJ2-7, with 11 positions matching TRBD1. The CDR3 has 14 residues. Germline values: CDR1 KGHSH, CDR2 LQKENI. With 3 bases clipped from V and 6 bases from J, the junction kept 4 bases outside the gene matches. The CDR3 nucleotides are TGTGCCAGCTCACCCGGACAGGGGGCTCGCGAGCAGTACTTC. This sequence encodes CASSPGQGAREQYF.

J is TRBJ2-2 and V is TRBV30, with D perhaps matching TRBD1 (5 bases). V was clipped by 2 bases and J by 5 bases, with 12 bases between them. The germline CDR1 and CDR2 sequences are GTSNPN and SVGIG (reference sequence). The CDR3 runs to 14 residues. CDR3 in DNA: TGTGCCTGGAGTTCGCAGGGTCGGACCGGGGAGCTGTTTTTT. This codes for CAWSSQGRTGELFF.